Described below is a single TCR beta chain sequence and its context. It lacks a known antigen. No quality values exist for individual bases; no much larger clone is one base distant. This sample is part of a study of cytomegalovirus exposure and HLA in healthy donors (dated by TCRdb to the late 2010s). Background for the entire study: A later analysis indicated that the 100 to 150 validation repertoires were generated on the platform also employed for the 720 or so repertoires of the first cohort. In addition to the first cohort of 650 to 800 subjects, a separate validation cohort of 120 different subjects was used. The study combined high-throughput TCR immunosequencing, statistical association of individual TCRs with disease status, and machine learning to predict cytomegalovirus infection status. The study was designed to test whether signatures of past pathogen exposure could be identified by cataloging public T cell receptors. What the authors observed across the whole study: A total of 150 to 200 TCR beta chains were listed by the study as associated with cytomegalovirus. All 120 or so repertoires were used to score co-occurrence in the validation cohort in a later analysis, because that analysis had no HLA typing for the cohort. In a later analysis, TCRs clustered in the first cohort were found to also tend to co-occur in the roughly 130 validation repertoires, with 94% of cluster scores above 0. The classifier was reported to diagnose cytomegalovirus status with high specificity and sensitivity in both the original and validation cohorts. In vitro tests confirmed that a few of the cytomegalovirus-associated TCR beta chains recognize cytomegalovirus antigens. While some public TCRs were present in many individuals, most TCR sequences turned up only very rarely across donors. It was suggested by the authors that the approach could potentially be generalized to other disease states and immunological phenotypes.

From the germline V gene (reference sequence), CDR1 is LNHDA and CDR2 is SQIVND. V is pruned by 1 base and J by 7 bases, leaving 10 bases of the junction without a gene match. The CDR3 contains 16 residues, cysteine and phenylalanine counted. Only the CDR3 portion is preserved as DNA: 48 bases, with reading frame beginning at the first base. Libraries were made using the immunoSEQ multiplex PCR assay. From the authors' description of their analysis: A statistical classification framework was built to diagnose cytomegalovirus status from the catalog of TCR beta chain sequences. TCRdb's version of the immuneACCESS table is confined to in-frame rearrangements and falls short of the full clone set. An unresolved V gene accounts for under half of the shortfall where checked; the remainder is of unknown origin. The V and J calls and clone size were taken over from that table, and D and trimming were inferred from the DNA. The table for this sample lists roughly 120,000 clones; approximately 91% of them were counted only once. About 4.3% of the sample is taken by the ten largest.

The donors were included in the validation cohort of over a hundred subjects, a group kept apart from the roughly 700-subject first cohort. This clonotype was obtained from a man in his late teens or twenties in good health and CMV-seropositive. The sample consisted of PBMCs. Rearrangement joined TRBV19 to TRBJ1-1; 9 bases in the junction line up with TRBD1. The CDR3 protein: CASSIAAGQGLDEAFF. The DNA sequence is as follows: TGTGCCAGTAGTATAGCCGCGGGACAGGGTCTTGATGAAGCTTTCTTT. Joined to the reference TRBV19 and TRBJ1-1 proteins, this CDR3 gives the full variable domain: DGGITQSPKYLFRKEGQNVTLSCEQNLNHDAMYWYRQDPGQGLRLIYYSQIVNDFQKGDIAEGYSVSREKKESFPLTVTSAQKNPTAFYLCASSIAAGQGLDEAFFGQGTRLTVV.